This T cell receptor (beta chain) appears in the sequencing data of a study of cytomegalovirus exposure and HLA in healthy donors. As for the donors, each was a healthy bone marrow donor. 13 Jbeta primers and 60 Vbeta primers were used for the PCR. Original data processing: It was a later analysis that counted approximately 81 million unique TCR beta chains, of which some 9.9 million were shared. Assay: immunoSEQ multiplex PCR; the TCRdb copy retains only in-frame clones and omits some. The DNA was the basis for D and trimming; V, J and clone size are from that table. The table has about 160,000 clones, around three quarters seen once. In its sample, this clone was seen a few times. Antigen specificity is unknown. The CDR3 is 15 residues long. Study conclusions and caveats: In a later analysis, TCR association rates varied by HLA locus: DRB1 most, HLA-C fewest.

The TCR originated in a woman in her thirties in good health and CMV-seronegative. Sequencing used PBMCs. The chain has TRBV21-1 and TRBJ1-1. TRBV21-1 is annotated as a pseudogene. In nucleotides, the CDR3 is TGTGCCAGCAGCAAACAGAGTCGAAGGAGCACTGAAGCTTTCTTT. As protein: CASSKQSRRSTEAFF.